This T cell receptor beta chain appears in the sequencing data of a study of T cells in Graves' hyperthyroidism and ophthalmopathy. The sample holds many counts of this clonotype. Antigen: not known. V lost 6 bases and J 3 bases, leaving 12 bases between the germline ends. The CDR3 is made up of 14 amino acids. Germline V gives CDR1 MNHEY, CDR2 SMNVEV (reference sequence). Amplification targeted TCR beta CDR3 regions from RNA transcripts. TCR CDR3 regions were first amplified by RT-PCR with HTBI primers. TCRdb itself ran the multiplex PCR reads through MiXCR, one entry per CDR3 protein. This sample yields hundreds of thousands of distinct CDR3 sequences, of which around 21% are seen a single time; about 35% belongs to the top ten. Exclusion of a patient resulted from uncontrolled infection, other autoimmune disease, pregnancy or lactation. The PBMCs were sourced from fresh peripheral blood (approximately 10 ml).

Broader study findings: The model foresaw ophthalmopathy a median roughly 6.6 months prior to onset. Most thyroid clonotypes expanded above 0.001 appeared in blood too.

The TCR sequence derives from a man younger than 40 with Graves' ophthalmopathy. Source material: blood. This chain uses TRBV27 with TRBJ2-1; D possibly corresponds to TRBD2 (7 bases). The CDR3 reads CASSLADSYNEQFF. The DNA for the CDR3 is TGTGCCAGCAGCCTAGCGGACAGCTACAATGAGCAGTTCTTC.